The clone carrying this TCR beta chain has more than one count but fewer than ten. The antigen remains undetermined. These data are taken from a study of T cells in Graves' hyperthyroidism and ophthalmopathy. Study observations and caveats: In blood, most of the thyroid clonotypes expanded above 0.001 were also present. Stable hyperthyroidism was told apart from ophthalmopathy by a model built on 13 V-J features.

Patients with uncontrolled infections, other autoimmune diseases, pregnancy or lactation were excluded. Template material for amplifying TCR beta CDR3 regions consisted of RNA transcripts. HTBI primers were employed in a first-round RT-PCR of the TCR CDR3. TCRdb redid the calling of the multiplex PCR reads with MiXCR, one entry per CDR3 protein. The sample lists 500,000 or so distinct CDR3 sequences, over 15% seen once, with approximately 18% in the top ten. This TCR derives from a woman in her late teens or twenties with Graves' ophthalmopathy. Sequencing was performed on blood.

CDR3 nucleotides: TGTGCCAGCAGCTTGGAGTACAGGAGCTCCTACGAGCAGTACTTC. Translation gives CASSLEYRSSYEQYF. The genes are TRBV5-5 and TRBJ2-7; D might be TRBD1 (5 bases). Germline V gives CDR1 SGHKS, CDR2 YYEKEE (reference sequence). V dropped 0 bases and J dropped 0 bases, with 10 bases sitting between them. This CDR3 contains 15 residues.